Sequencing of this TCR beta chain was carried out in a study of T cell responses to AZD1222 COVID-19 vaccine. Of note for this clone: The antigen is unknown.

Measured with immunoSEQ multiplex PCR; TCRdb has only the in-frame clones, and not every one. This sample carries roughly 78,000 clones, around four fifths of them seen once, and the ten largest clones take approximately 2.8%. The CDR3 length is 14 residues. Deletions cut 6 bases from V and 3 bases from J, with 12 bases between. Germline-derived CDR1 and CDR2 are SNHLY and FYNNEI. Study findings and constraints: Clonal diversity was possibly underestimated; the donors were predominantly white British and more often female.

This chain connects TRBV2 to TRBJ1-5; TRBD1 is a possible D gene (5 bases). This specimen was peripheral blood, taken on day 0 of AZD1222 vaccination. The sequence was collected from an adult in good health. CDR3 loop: CASRVDSLNQPQHF. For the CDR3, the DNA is TGTGCCAGCAGGGTCGACAGCCTCAATCAGCCCCAGCATTTT.